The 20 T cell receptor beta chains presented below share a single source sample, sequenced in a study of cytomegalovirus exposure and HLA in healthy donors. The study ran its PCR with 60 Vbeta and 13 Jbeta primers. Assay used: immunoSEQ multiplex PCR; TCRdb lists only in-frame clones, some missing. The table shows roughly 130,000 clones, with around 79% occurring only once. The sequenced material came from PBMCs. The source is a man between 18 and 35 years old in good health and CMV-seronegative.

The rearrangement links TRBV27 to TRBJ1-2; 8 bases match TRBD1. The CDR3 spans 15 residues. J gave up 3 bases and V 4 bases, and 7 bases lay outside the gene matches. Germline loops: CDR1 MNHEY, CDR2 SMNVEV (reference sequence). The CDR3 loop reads CASSSTADRDYGYTF. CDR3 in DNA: TGTGCCAGCAGTTCCACCGCGGACAGGGACTATGGCTACACCTTC.

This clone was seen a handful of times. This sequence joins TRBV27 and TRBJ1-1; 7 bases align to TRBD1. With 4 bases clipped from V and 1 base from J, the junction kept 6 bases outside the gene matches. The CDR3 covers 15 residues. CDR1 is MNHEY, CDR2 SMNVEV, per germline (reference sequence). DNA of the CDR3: TGTGCCAGCAGTTACACAGGGGCTCCGAACACTGAAGCTTTCTTT. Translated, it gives CASSYTGAPNTEAFF.

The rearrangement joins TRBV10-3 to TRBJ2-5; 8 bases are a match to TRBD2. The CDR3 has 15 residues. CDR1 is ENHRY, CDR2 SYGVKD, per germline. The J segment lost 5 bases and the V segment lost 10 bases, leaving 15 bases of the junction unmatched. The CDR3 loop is CATDAARGASETQYF. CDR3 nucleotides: TGTGCCACCGATGCAGCGCGGGGGGCCTCGGAGACCCAGTACTTC.

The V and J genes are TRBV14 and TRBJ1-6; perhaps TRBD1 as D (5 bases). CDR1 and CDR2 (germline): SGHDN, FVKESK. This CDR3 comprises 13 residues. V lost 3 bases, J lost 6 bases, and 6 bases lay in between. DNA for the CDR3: TGTGCCAGCAGCCAGGGGGGTAATTCACCCCTCCACTTT. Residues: CASSQGGNSPLHF.

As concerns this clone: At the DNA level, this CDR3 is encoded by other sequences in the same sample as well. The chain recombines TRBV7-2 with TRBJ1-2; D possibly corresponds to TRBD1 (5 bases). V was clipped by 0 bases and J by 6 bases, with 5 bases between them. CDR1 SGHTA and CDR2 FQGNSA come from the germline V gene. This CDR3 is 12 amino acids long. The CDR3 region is CASSLARDGYTF. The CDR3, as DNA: TGTGCCAGCAGCTTAGCCAGGGATGGCTACACCTTC.

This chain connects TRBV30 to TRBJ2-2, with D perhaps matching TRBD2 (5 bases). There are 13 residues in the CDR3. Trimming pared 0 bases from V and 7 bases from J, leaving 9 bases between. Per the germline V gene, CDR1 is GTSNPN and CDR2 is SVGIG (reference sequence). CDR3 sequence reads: CAWSVLGLGELFF. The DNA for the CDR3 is TGTGCCTGGAGTGTCCTCGGACTCGGGGAGCTGTTTTTT.

The DNA of the CDR3 is TGTGCCAGCAGTGATACAGGGACCACTGAAGCTTTCTTT. Protein product: CASSDTGTTEAFF. V usage is TRBV27 and J usage is TRBJ1-1; D is possibly TRBD1 (6 bases). Between the trimmed V and J ends, which lost 5 bases and 4 bases, there was a span of 11 bases. In germline, CDR1 is MNHEY, CDR2 SMNVEV (reference sequence). The CDR3 totals 13 residues.

In nucleotides, the CDR3 is TGTGCCAGCAGCTTAAACAGGGCCCCTGAAAAACTGTTTTTT. As protein: CASSLNRAPEKLFF. The chain combines TRBV7-2 with TRBJ1-4; the D gene is possibly TRBD1 (6 bases). The CDR3 has 14 residues. Germline CDR1 SGHTA, CDR2 FQGNSA. With 2 bases removed from V and 7 bases from J, the gap between germline ends came to 11 bases.

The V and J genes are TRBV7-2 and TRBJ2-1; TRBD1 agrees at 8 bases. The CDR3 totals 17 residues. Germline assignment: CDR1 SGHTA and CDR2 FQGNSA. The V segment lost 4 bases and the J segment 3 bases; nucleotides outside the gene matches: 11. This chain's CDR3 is CASSSPRGPSLYNEQFF. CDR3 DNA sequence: TGTGCCAGCAGCTCACCCAGGGGGCCCTCTCTCTACAATGAGCAGTTCTTC.

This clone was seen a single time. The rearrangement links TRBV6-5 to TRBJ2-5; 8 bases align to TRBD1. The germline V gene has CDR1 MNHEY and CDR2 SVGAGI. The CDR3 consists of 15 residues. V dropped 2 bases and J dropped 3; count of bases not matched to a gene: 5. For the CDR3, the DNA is TGTGCCAGCAGTTACACGCTGGGACAGGAAGAGACCCAGTACTTC. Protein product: CASSYTLGQEETQYF.

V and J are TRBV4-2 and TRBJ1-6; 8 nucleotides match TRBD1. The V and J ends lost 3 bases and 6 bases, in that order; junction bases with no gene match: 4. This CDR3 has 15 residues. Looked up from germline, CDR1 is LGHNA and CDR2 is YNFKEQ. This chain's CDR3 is CASSQNRGSNSPLHF. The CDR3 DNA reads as TGTGCCAGCAGCCAGAACAGGGGGTCTAATTCACCCCTCCACTTT.

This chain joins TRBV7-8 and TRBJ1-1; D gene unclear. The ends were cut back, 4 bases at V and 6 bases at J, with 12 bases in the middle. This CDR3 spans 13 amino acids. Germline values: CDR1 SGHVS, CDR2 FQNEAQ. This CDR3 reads CASSSLVFAEAFF. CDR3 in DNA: TGTGCCAGCAGCTCGTTAGTTTTCGCTGAAGCTTTCTTT.

The CDR3 loop reads CATSTDRGPNYGYTF. The DNA of the CDR3 is TGTGCCACCAGCACTGACAGGGGACCTAACTATGGCTACACCTTC. The J gene is TRBJ1-2, the V gene TRBV15; 8 positions match TRBD1. With 4 bases clipped from V and 0 bases from J, the junction kept 4 bases outside the gene matches. The CDR3 has 15 amino acids. The germline CDR1 and CDR2 sequences are LNHNV and YYDKDF (reference sequence). Full variable domain (rest looked up from reference TRBV15 and TRBJ1-2): DAMVIQNPRYQVTQFGKPVTLSCSQTLNHNVMYWYQQKSSQAPKLLFHYYDKDFNNEADTPDNFQSRRPNTSFCFLDIRSPGLGDTAMYLCATSTDRGPNYGYTFGSGTRLTVV.

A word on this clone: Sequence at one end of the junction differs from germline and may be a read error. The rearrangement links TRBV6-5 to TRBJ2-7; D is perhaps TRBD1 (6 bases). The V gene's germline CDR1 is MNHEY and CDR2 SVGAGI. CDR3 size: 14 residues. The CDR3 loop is CASSYAGASFEQYF. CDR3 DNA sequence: TGTGCCAGCAGTTACGCAGGGGCGTCCTTCGAGCAGTACTTC.

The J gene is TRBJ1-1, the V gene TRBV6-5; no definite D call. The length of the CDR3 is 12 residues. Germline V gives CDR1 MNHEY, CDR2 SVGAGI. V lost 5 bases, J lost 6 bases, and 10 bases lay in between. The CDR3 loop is CASSPDMAEAFF. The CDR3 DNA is TGTGCCAGCAGTCCTGACATGGCTGAAGCTTTCTTT.

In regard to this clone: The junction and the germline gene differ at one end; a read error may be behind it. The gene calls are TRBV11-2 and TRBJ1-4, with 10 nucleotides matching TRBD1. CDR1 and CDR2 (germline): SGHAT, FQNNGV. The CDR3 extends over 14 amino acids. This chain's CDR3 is CASSFETGGPSVLF. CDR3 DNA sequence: TGTGCCAGCAGCTTCGAGACAGGGGGCCCGTCGGTCCTTTTT.

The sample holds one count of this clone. CDR3 protein: CAWIGARGRETQYF. Written as DNA, the CDR3 is TGTGCCTGGATCGGAGCCAGAGGTAGAGAGACCCAGTACTTC. V and J are TRBV30 and TRBJ2-5; D uncertain. Per the germline V gene, CDR1 is GTSNPN and CDR2 is SVGIG (reference sequence). This CDR3 is built from 14 residues. The V end lost 4 bases, the J end lost 4 bases, and 16 bases lay between the germline ends.

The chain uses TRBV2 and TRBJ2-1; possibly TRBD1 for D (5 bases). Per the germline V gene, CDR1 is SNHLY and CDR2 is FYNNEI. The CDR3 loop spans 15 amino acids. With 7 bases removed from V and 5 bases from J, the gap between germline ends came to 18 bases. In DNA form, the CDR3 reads TGTGCCAGCATACGAGAGGCAGGGTTACACAATGAGCAGTTCTTC. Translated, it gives CASIREAGLHNEQFF.

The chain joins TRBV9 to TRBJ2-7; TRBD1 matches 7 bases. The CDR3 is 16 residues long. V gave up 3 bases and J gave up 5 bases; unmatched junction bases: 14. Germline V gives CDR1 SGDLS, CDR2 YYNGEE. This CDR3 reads CASSEGPGQIGNEQYF. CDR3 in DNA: TGTGCCAGCAGCGAGGGGCCGGGACAGATAGGGAACGAGCAGTACTTC.

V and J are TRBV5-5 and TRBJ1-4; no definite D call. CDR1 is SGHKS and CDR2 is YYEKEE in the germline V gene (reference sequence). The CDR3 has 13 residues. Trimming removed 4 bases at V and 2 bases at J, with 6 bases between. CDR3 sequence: CASSLTTNEKLFF. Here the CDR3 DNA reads TGTGCCAGCAGCCTTACTACTAATGAAAAACTGTTTTTT.